The 20 T cell receptor beta chains below come from one sample, sequenced in a study of blood T cells in healthy people across ages. For the second PCR, which ran for about 6 to 11 cycles, a sample-barcoded 5' primer and a J-beta primer mix were used. TCRdb passed the 5' RACE reads through MiXCR, listing each CDR3 protein once. The sample has some 1.6 million distinct CDR3 sequences, around 35% seen once. The sample comprised blood. The receptor source for this set is a woman between 25 and 40 years old in good health.

This clonotype was recorded a few times. V usage is TRBV2 and J usage is TRBJ2-3, with 9 nucleotides matching TRBD1. J was trimmed by 2 bases and V by 8 bases; bases with no gene match: 17. The germline V gene encodes CDR1 SNHLY and CDR2 FYNNEI. The CDR3 has 18 amino acids. CDR3 in amino acids: CASLQGVRGTGFTDTQYF. The DNA for the CDR3 is TGTGCCAGCTTGCAGGGGGTCCGTGGGACAGGGTTCACAGATACGCAGTATTTT.

This clonotype appeared a few times. The CDR3 DNA reads TGTGCCAGCGCCGGGACAGGATGGAACGAGCAGTACTTC. Its protein product is CASAGTGWNEQYF. This chain links TRBV7-8 with TRBJ2-7, with 8 bases fitting TRBD1. Unmatched junction bases numbered 8, after V lost 8 bases and J lost 5 bases. Germline CDR1 reads SGHVS; CDR2 reads FQNEAQ. This CDR3 is 13 amino acids long.

This clonotype was recorded many times. The chain carries TRBV7-9 and TRBJ2-7; the match to TRBD2 covers 9 bases. Germline trimming cut 5 bases from V and 4 bases from J; bases unmatched to any gene: 12. CDR3 size: 16 residues. CDR1 and CDR2 (germline): SEHNR, FQNEAQ (reference sequence). CDR3 loop: CASSPVISGSGYEQYF. As DNA, the CDR3 is TGTGCCAGCAGCCCCGTGATTAGCGGGAGCGGGTACGAGCAGTACTTC.

The chain has TRBV3-1 and TRBJ2-7, with D tentatively TRBD2 (6 bases). Germline lookup yields CDR1 LGHDT and CDR2 YNNKEL (reference sequence). V lost 3 bases to trimming and J lost 1 base, with 19 bases between them. The CDR3 is 17 residues long. CDR3 nucleotide sequence: TGTGCCAGCAGCCACCACAGCCTAGTGGGGGGATCCTACGAGCAGTACTTC. Amino acids: CASSHHSLVGGSYEQYF.

The V and J genes are TRBV11-2 and TRBJ2-5, with 8 bases matching TRBD1. Looked up from germline, CDR1 is SGHAT and CDR2 is FQNNGV. V was clipped by 4 bases and J by 4 bases; unmatched bases: 8. The CDR3 is 15 amino acids. The CDR3 DNA sequence: TGTGCCAGCAGCTCCGTGGGACAGGAGTCAGAGACCCAGTACTTC. It translates to CASSSVGQESETQYF.

This clonotype was seen a single time. Possible read error: a much larger clone is one base away. This chain uses TRBV12-3 or TRBV12-4 with TRBJ2-7; D remains unclear. CDR3 length: 13 residues. Trimming left V 6 bases short and J 7 bases short, with 16 bases between. The CDR3 is CASRATPLGEQYF. The CDR3 nucleotides read TGTGCCAGCAGGGCGACACCCCTGGGGGAGCAGTACTTC.

This clonotype was observed a handful of times. This chain uses TRBV10-3 with TRBJ1-1, with D tentatively TRBD1 (6 bases). This CDR3 contains 11 residues. Germline V gives CDR1 ENHRY, CDR2 SYGVKD. V was clipped by 3 bases and J by 10 bases, with 9 bases between them. The CDR3 nucleotides are TGTGCCATCAGTGACGGGGGGCTAGCTTTCTTT. Protein product: CAISDGGLAFF.

This clonotype has a handful of counts. The gene calls are TRBV9 and TRBJ2-7, with D unresolved. Germline V gene data show CDR1 as SGDLS and CDR2 as YYNGEE. The CDR3 is 15 residues long. Deletions cut 2 bases from V and 0 bases from J, with 12 bases between. CDR3 DNA sequence: TGTGCCAGCAGCGTCGGCACAACTTTCTCCTACGAGCAGTACTTC. Protein product: CASSVGTTFSYEQYF.

The chain carries TRBV10-3 and TRBJ2-7; TRBD1 agrees at 7 bases. The CDR3 is made up of 15 amino acids. The V gene's germline CDR1 is ENHRY and CDR2 SYGVKD. J gave up 6 bases and V 4 bases, and 12 bases lay outside the gene matches. The CDR3 DNA reads as TGTGCCATCAGTGGGCTTGGACAGGAAAAGGGCGAGCAGTACTTC. It translates to CAISGLGQEKGEQYF.

The sample holds a few counts of this clonotype. The rearrangement links TRBV7-2 to TRBJ1-1; weak D call: TRBD1 (6 bases). Germline CDR1 is SGHTA and CDR2 is FQGNSA. Trimming pared 4 bases from V and 7 bases from J, leaving 7 bases between. The CDR3 covers 11 residues. CDR3 sequence reads: CASSWGREAFF. In nucleotides, the CDR3 is TGTGCCAGCAGCTGGGGGCGTGAAGCTTTCTTT.

As regards this clonotype: The junction departs from the called germline gene at one end, perhaps through a read error. The gene calls are TRBV6-5 and TRBJ2-7; 8 bases map to TRBD1. Germline V gene data show CDR1 as MNHEY and CDR2 as SVGAGI. This CDR3 is 14 amino acids long. The CDR3 is CASRYFQGASEQYF. The CDR3 DNA reads TGTGCCAGCAGGTACTTTCAGGGGGCAAGTGAGCAGTACTTC.

This clonotype was observed a handful of times. Germline is not matched at one junction end, which may reflect a read error. In DNA, the CDR3 is TGTGCCAGCAGCGAAGGGAACAGGCACTCTGGGGCCAACGTCCTGACTTTC. As protein: CASSEGNRHSGANVLTF. This chain joins TRBV6-1 and TRBJ2-6; D may be TRBD1 (5 bases). CDR1 and CDR2 from the germline V gene are MNHNS and SASEGT. The CDR3 has 17 amino acids.

Regarding this clonotype: Germline is not matched at one junction end, which may reflect a read error. The V call is TRBV7-3, the J call TRBJ2-1; either TRBD1 or TRBD2 may fit D (5 bases each). This CDR3 is built from 16 residues. CDR1 SGHTA and CDR2 FQGTGA come from the germline V gene. CDR3 DNA: TGTACCAGCAGCCCAGACGGGGCGCGTCTGTACAATGAGCAGTTCTTC. Translating gives CTSSPDGARLYNEQFF.

This clonotype was observed a single time. J is TRBJ2-1 and V is TRBV18, with D perhaps matching TRBD2 (6 bases). V was cut by 6 bases and J by 9 bases, with 12 bases left in between. The CDR3 has 12 residues. Germline CDR1 and CDR2: KGHSH and LQKENI. The CDR3 region is CASSSNGGEQFF. CDR3 coding DNA: TGTGCCAGCTCCTCGAACGGGGGTGAGCAGTTCTTC.

Comments on this clonotype: This may be a read error: a much more frequent sequence differs by one nucleotide. V usage is TRBV7-9 and J usage is TRBJ1-2; D unresolved. CDR1 and CDR2 from the germline V gene are SEHNR and FQNEAQ (reference sequence). The CDR3 is 12 amino acids. The ends were cut back, 5 bases at V and 10 bases at J, with 14 bases in the middle. The DNA for the CDR3 is TGTGCCAGCAGCACACTGAGGGATGACTACACCTTC. This translates into CASSTLRDDYTF.

Concerning this clonotype itself: Given a much more abundant clone one base away, this may be a read error. The gene calls are TRBV4-1 and TRBJ2-1, with 10 positions matching TRBD2. The germline V gene has CDR1 MGHRA and CDR2 YSYEKL. The CDR3 is 16 residues long. CDR3 sequence reads: CASSPVQRGGNNERFF. The CDR3 DNA is TGCGCCAGCAGCCCAGTCCAGCGGGGGGGGAACAATGAGCGGTTCTTC.

This clonotype was counted ten times or more. The rearrangement links TRBV5-4 to TRBJ1-2, with D perhaps TRBD1 (6 bases). Germline CDR1 and CDR2: SGHNT and YYREEE (reference sequence). The CDR3 consists of 15 residues. Trimming took 4 bases from V and 8 from J, leaving 21 bases between them. CDR3 DNA: TGTGCCAGCAGCCATCGGGACACTGGTGTGGGGGGCTACACCTTC. Encoded protein: CASSHRDTGVGGYTF.

This clonotype appeared a few times. The rearrangement links TRBV20-1 to TRBJ2-7; D not certain. This CDR3 spans 11 amino acids. V was cut by 3 bases and J by 7 bases, with 10 bases left in between. Per the germline V gene, CDR1 is DFQATT and CDR2 is SNEGSKA (reference sequence). In nucleotides, the CDR3 is TGCAGTGCTAGGTTGGATGGGGAGCAGTACTTC. The encoded protein is CSARLDGEQYF.

V and J are TRBV12-3 or TRBV12-4 and TRBJ2-7, with a tentative D call TRBD1 (8 bases). CDR3 length: 15 amino acids. The V end lost 6 bases, the J end lost 2 bases, and 17 bases lay between the germline ends. The CDR3 coding sequence is TGTGCCAGCAGGCAAACAGGGGGGGTGACCTACGAGCAGTACTTC. Encoded protein: CASRQTGGVTYEQYF.

This clonotype came up once. A much larger clone sits a single nucleotide away, making a read error possible. The V and J genes are TRBV20-1 and TRBJ2-7; D possibly corresponds to TRBD2 (6 bases). The CDR3 extends over 12 amino acids. Trimming cost V 5 bases and J 2 bases, with 10 bases left between them. The germline gives CDR1 DFQATT, CDR2 SNEGSKA (reference sequence). CDR3 sequence reads: CSAQRAPYEQYF. CDR3 in DNA: TGCAGTGCTCAGCGGGCCCCCTACGAGCAGTACTTC.